This T cell receptor (beta chain) was captured by sequencing in a study of T-cell reconstitution after alpha-beta-depleted transplantation in children. This CDR3 has 14 amino acids. V was pared by 5 bases and J by 5 bases, with 4 bases of the junction left unmatched. Findings and limits, study-wide: T cells produced anew were the main source of T-cell counts and diversity one year after transplant. Reportedly, only several hundred clones from non-depleted graft cells drove alpha-beta T-cell counts at about two months.

Preparation of the TCRbeta library was carried out with unique molecular identifiers. In TCRdb, the PCR reads were re-called with MiXCR into one record per CDR3 protein. The sample has roughly 350,000 distinct CDR3 sequences, around 15% seen once; the top ten hold approximately 38%. This clonotype was detected ten times or more. No antigen is known for it. This sequence was found in a male patient aged 2 to 9 who had a stem cell transplant for acute lymphoblastic leukemia, so the T cells may come from the graft donor. V is TRBV12-3 or TRBV12-4 and J is TRBJ2-2; 8 bases align to TRBD2. This material consisted of PBMCs, mostly from graft donor cells, taken 360 days after TCRalphabeta/CD19-depleted stem cell transplant. In DNA, the CDR3 is TGTGCCAGCAGTGCGGGACTAGTAACCGGGGAGCTGTTTTTT. Protein sequence: CASSAGLVTGELFF.